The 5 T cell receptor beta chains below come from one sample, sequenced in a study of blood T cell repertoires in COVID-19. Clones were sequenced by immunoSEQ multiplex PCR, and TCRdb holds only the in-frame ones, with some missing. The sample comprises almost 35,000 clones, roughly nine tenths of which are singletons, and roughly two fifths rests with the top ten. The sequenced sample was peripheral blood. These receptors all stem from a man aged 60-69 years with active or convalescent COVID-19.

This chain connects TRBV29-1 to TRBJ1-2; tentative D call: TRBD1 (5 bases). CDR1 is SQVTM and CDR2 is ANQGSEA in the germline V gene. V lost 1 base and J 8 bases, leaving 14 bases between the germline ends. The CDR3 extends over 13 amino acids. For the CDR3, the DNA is TGCAGCGTTGAAGGGCAGGGTTATAGCGGCTACACCTTC. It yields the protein CSVEGQGYSGYTF.

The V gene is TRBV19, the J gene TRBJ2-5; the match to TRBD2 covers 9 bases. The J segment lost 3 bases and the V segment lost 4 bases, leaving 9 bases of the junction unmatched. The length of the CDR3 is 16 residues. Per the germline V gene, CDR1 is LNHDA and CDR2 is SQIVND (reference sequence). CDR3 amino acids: CASSREGAGGKETQYF. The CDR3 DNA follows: TGTGCCAGTAGTAGAGAGGGGGCGGGAGGGAAAGAGACCCAGTACTTC.

This CDR3 is CASSRQGRVYGYTF. The CDR3 bases are TGTGCCAGCAGCCGACAGGGCCGAGTCTATGGCTACACCTTC. The V call is TRBV5-8, the J call TRBJ1-2; TRBD1 agrees at 7 bases. Trimming removed 4 bases from V and 4 bases from J; junction bases left unmatched: 7. This CDR3 spans 14 amino acids. Germline CDR1 is SGHTS and CDR2 is YDEGEE.

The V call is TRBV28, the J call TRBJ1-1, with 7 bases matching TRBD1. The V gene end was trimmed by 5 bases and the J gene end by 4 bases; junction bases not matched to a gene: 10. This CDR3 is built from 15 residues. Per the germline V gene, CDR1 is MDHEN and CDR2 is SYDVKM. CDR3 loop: CASSQNRGRSTEAFF. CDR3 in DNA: TGTGCCAGCAGTCAGAACAGGGGTAGGAGCACTGAAGCTTTCTTT.

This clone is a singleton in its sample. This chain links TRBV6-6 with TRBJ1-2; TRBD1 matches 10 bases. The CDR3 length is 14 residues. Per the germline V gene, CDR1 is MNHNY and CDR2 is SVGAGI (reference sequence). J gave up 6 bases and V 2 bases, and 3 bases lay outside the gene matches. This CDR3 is CASSYPTGGDGYTF. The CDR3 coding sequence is TGTGCCAGCAGTTACCCGACAGGGGGCGATGGCTACACCTTC.